Each of the 20 T cell receptor beta chains below was sequenced from the same sample in a study of long-term antiretroviral therapy in people with HIV. Researchers report immunoSEQ v3.0 was run at survey level. The repertoire was sequenced with immunoSEQ multiplex PCR; TCRdb's copy has only in-frame clones and lacks some. The sample has about 40,000 clones, roughly 86% seen once. The sequences come from unsorted PBMCs, collected 0.1 years before starting antiretroviral therapy. The receptor set was obtained from a woman between 45 and 65 years old with HIV.

The rearrangement joins TRBV4-1 to TRBJ2-5; 12 nucleotides line up with TRBD2. V shed 1 base and J 2 bases; nucleotides not matched to a gene: 2. The CDR3 extends over 16 amino acids. The V gene's germline CDR1 is MGHRA and CDR2 YSYEKL. CDR3 loop: CASSQALAGGQETQYF. DNA of the CDR3: TGCGCCAGCAGCCAAGCCCTAGCGGGGGGGCAAGAGACCCAGTACTTC.

This chain uses TRBV5-1 with TRBJ2-2; 7 bases map to TRBD1. The CDR3 length is 15 residues. CDR1 is SGHRS and CDR2 is YFSETQ in the germline V gene. V lost 0 bases and J lost 6; bases outside the gene matches: 5. The CDR3 sequence is CASSLGHRGAGELFF. The DNA of the CDR3 is TGCGCCAGCAGCTTGGGACACAGGGGTGCCGGGGAGCTGTTTTTT.

This clone was counted once. The genes are TRBV7-9 and TRBJ2-7, with D possibly matching TRBD1 (6 bases). CDR1 and CDR2 (germline): SEHNR, FQNEAQ (reference sequence). CDR3 length equals 15 residues. The V gene lost 4 bases and the J gene lost 3 bases, with 16 bases spanning the gap. The chain's CDR3 is CASSWLQGVNYEQYF. The CDR3 bases are TGTGCCAGCAGCTGGTTACAGGGTGTTAACTACGAGCAGTACTTC.

This chain joins TRBV6-5 and TRBJ2-7; TRBD2 might be the D (5 bases). Germline lookup yields CDR1 MNHEY and CDR2 SVGAGI. The CDR3 spans 15 residues. Trimming shortened V by 0 bases and J by 2 bases, and 11 bases separated the two germline ends. CDR3 sequence: CASSYSWTGTYEQYF. The CDR3 DNA follows: TGTGCCAGCAGTTACTCATGGACGGGGACCTACGAGCAGTACTTC.

The V and J genes are TRBV5-1 and TRBJ2-3; maybe TRBD1 (5 bases). The length of the CDR3 is 15 residues. V lost 0 bases, J lost 5 bases, and 13 bases lay in between. Germline V gives CDR1 SGHRS, CDR2 YFSETQ. CDR3 amino acids: CASSLEGRVVDTQYF. Here the CDR3 DNA reads TGCGCCAGCAGCTTGGAGGGCAGGGTTGTAGATACGCAGTATTTT.

The rearrangement joins TRBV6-5 to TRBJ1-1; no reliable D call. Germline CDR1 and CDR2: MNHEY and SVGAGI. V lost 7 bases to trimming and J lost 8 bases, with 11 bases between them. CDR3 length equals 11 residues. The CDR3 sequence: CASNNYMEAFF. The CDR3, as DNA: TGTGCCAGCAACAATTACATGGAAGCTTTCTTT.

V is TRBV7-8 and J is TRBJ2-7; 7 nucleotides line up with TRBD2. The CDR3 is made up of 14 amino acids. V lost 2 bases and J lost 0; bases outside the gene matches: 1. Germline V gene sequence: CDR1 SGHVS, CDR2 FQNEAQ. CDR3 nucleotides: TGTGCCAGCAGCTTAAGCGGGGACTCCTACGAGCAGTACTTC. Its translation is CASSLSGDSYEQYF.

This sequence joins TRBV6-5 and TRBJ1-5; D remains ambiguous. CDR1 is MNHEY, CDR2 SVGAGI, per germline. The V gene lost 5 bases and the J gene lost 0 bases, with 11 bases spanning the gap. CDR3 length equals 15 residues. The CDR3 loop is CASSPTHDSNQPQHF. As DNA, the CDR3 is TGTGCCAGCAGTCCTACGCACGATAGCAATCAGCCCCAGCATTTT.

The rearrangement links TRBV11-3 to TRBJ2-3, with D unresolved. The ends were cut back, 1 base at V and 0 bases at J, with 11 bases in the middle. CDR1 SGHNT and CDR2 YENEEA come from the germline V gene. The CDR3 consists of 16 residues. The CDR3 reads CASSLGVQTSTDTQYF. CDR3 DNA: TGTGCCAGCAGCTTAGGGGTGCAAACTAGCACAGATACGCAGTATTTT.

This clone was seen a few times. The chain links TRBV2 to TRBJ2-2, with D unclear. The CDR3 sequence is 16 residues long. V shed 5 bases and J shed 0 bases, with 13 bases lying between them. Germline lookup yields CDR1 SNHLY and CDR2 FYNNEI. CDR3 amino acids: CASSYTEIANTGELFF. CDR3 coding DNA: TGTGCCAGCAGTTATACGGAGATCGCGAACACCGGGGAGCTGTTTTTT.

This chain connects TRBV5-4 to TRBJ1-2; D possibly corresponds to TRBD1 (5 bases). Germline V gene sequence: CDR1 SGHNT, CDR2 YYREEE (reference sequence). Trimming pared 1 base from V and 5 bases from J, leaving 9 bases between. The CDR3 spans 13 residues. The CDR3 coding sequence is TGTGCCAGCAGCTTGCAGGACATTTATGGCTACACCTTC. Its protein is CASSLQDIYGYTF. Filled out from reference TRBV5-4 and TRBJ1-2, the complete variable domain reads ETGVTQSPTHLIKTRGQQVTLRCSSQSGHNTVSWYQQALGQGPQFIFQYYREEENGRGNFPPRFSGLQFPNYSSELNVNALELDDSALYLCASSLQDIYGYTFGSGTRLTVV.

This chain uses TRBV19 with TRBJ1-6; D perhaps matches TRBD1 (6 bases). Per the germline V gene, CDR1 is LNHDA and CDR2 is SQIVND (reference sequence). This CDR3 has 16 amino acids. V was trimmed by 5 bases and J by 4 bases, leaving 15 bases between them. In nucleotides, the CDR3 is TGTGCCAGTAGTCCAGAGACAGGTCCTTATAATTCACCCCTCCACTTT. Translating it yields CASSPETGPYNSPLHF.

V and J are TRBV6-1 and TRBJ2-3; 8 bases fit TRBD2. CDR1 is MNHNS, CDR2 SASEGT, per germline. V trimming: 2 bases; J trimming: 2 bases; junction bases outside the gene matches: 12. The CDR3 covers 18 residues. In DNA, the CDR3 is TGTGCCAGCAGTGAATGGTTGGCTAGCGGGCGGCCCACAGATACGCAGTATTTT. Translation gives CASSEWLASGRPTDTQYF.

This clone occurred once. This chain links TRBV4-3 with TRBJ2-1; the D gene is possibly TRBD2 (6 bases). The V gene lost 4 bases and the J gene lost 0 bases, with 13 bases spanning the gap. This CDR3 has 16 residues. The V gene's germline CDR1 is LGHNA and CDR2 YSLEER. The CDR3 DNA reads TGCGCCAGCAGCCTCACTAGCTCGAGCTCCTACAATGAGCAGTTCTTC. Residues: CASSLTSSSSYNEQFF.

This clone appeared once. The chain uses TRBV19 and TRBJ1-6; TRBD1 is a possible D gene (5 bases). Germline CDR1 reads LNHDA; CDR2 reads SQIVND (reference sequence). The CDR3 covers 16 residues. CDR3 sequence reads: CATSGRELSYNSPLHF. DNA of the CDR3: TGTGCTACAAGCGGCAGGGAACTCTCCTATAATTCACCCCTCCACTTT.

The chain links TRBV5-6 to TRBJ2-5, with no clear D. The J call may be in error: the DNA end matches TRBJ2-7 better. Germline CDR1 and CDR2: SGHDT and YYEEEE. This CDR3 spans 13 amino acids. The CDR3 DNA reads TGTGCCAGCAGCTTGTTCCTATCCTACGAGCAGTACTTC. It encodes CASSLFLSYEQYF.

Note on this clone: This CDR3 is also generated by other DNA sequences in the sample. CDR3 loop: CSAAGEAYEQYF. CDR3 nucleotides: TGCAGCGCCGCGGGGGAGGCTTACGAGCAGTACTTC. The chain joins TRBV29-1 to TRBJ2-7, with 7 bases identical to TRBD2. With V trimmed by 7 bases and J by 4 bases, 7 bases remained unmatched. The germline CDR1 and CDR2 sequences are SQVTM and ANQGSEA. This CDR3 is built from 12 residues.

This clone was recorded once. The chain combines TRBV11-2 with TRBJ2-1; TRBD2 matches at 9 bases. Germline V gene lookup returns CDR1 SGHAT and CDR2 FQNNGV. V was pared by 1 base and J by 9 bases, with 7 bases of the junction left unmatched. The CDR3 covers 15 residues. The CDR3 region is CASSLGARGGGEQFF. The CDR3 bases are TGTGCCAGCAGCTTAGGGGCGCGGGGGGGCGGTGAGCAGTTCTTC.

The rearrangement links TRBV9 to TRBJ1-1; D is undetermined. Germline CDR1 and CDR2: SGDLS and YYNGEE. The CDR3 sequence is 14 residues long. V lost 4 bases, J lost 2 bases, and 12 bases lay in between. CDR3 nucleotide sequence: TGTGCCAGCAGCCTTTCTCTTATAAACACTGAAGCTTTCTTT. The encoded protein is CASSLSLINTEAFF.

The chain combines TRBV19 with TRBJ1-1; no firm D call. The CDR3 is made up of 17 amino acids. The germline CDR1 and CDR2 sequences are LNHDA and SQIVND (reference sequence). V gave up 7 bases and J gave up 1 base, with 22 bases separating them. CDR3 protein: CASNPVYSSPSNTEAFF. The CDR3 nucleotides are TGTGCCAGTAATCCGGTGTACAGCTCCCCTTCGAACACTGAAGCTTTCTTT.